This T cell receptor (beta chain) emerged from a study of T-cell reconstitution after alpha-beta-depleted transplantation in children (TCRdb year 2016). Regarding the complete study: Using TCR repertoire profiling, the study quantitatively followed how T-cell immune reconstitution unfolded in children after TCRalphabeta/CD19-depleted allogeneic hematopoietic cell transplantation.

This clonotype was counted between two and nine times. The target of this receptor is not known. The input lacks base qualities; no much larger clone sits a single base away. V and J are trimmed by 6 bases and 8 bases, and the gene matches miss 1 base of the junction. The CDR3, from cysteine to phenylalanine, totals 11 residues. CDR3 DNA only is kept here, 33 bases in frame from base 1. The germline V gene (reference sequence) sets CDR1 to MNHNY and CDR2 to SVGAGI. The method behind the library was PCR. Sequencing used an Illumina HiSeq 2500. To normalize quantification of the TCRbeta repertoire, the TCR libraries were built with molecular barcoding that relied on unique molecular identifiers. TCRdb trimmed public reads at Q25 via fastp, called clones via MiXCR and kept in-frame beta chains. Every entry covers one CDR3 protein and lists the most common genes and DNA from its rows. This sample lists around 680,000 distinct CDR3 sequences; approximately 15% were detected once. 1.1% of the sample is in the top ten clones.

The material was PBMCs from the stem cell graft donor, obtained from the stem cell graft. The sequence derives from a human donor who donated a stem cell graft to a child with acute myeloid leukemia. Recombination connected TRBV6-6 to TRBJ1-1; TRBD1 matches 9 bases in the middle. The CDR3 sequence is CASSGTGEAFF. Read as DNA, the sequence is TGTGCCAGCAGCGGGACAGGGGAAGCTTTCTTT.